The rows below give T cell receptor beta chains drawn from one sample of a study of breast tumors, draining lymph nodes, adjacent tissues. TCRdb reprocessed the multiplex PCR reads with MiXCR, giving one entry per CDR3 protein. The sample holds some 230,000 distinct CDR3 sequences, 30% to 35% seen once. Input material: axillary lymph node tissue. The receptors stem from a female donor with breast cancer. Some clones in this sample may be carry-over from other donors' samples. The CDR3 runs from the conserved cysteine through the conserved F or W. The order of the fields is J gene, D gene, V gene, CDR3 protein. The D gene is left open where the match is weak.

>TRBJ2-1|TRBD2|TRBV7-9
CASSDPLAGGHNEQFF
>TRBJ2-2|TRBD1|TRBV11-3
CASSLVGQGYTGELFF
>TRBJ2-2|TRBD2|TRBV2
CASRLRTSNTGELFF
>TRBJ1-5|NA|TRBV6-2/TRBV6-3
CASSYSFRWGDVDSNQPQHF
>TRBJ2-3|NA|TRBV11-1
CASSLNRGTDTQYF
>TRBJ2-6|NA|TRBV2
CASSEGGAF
>TRBJ2-1|TRBD1|TRBV6-1
CASRAGTGVGNEQFF
>TRBJ1-5|NA|TRBV20-1
CSARATGWSQHF
>TRBJ2-7|TRBD1|TRBV12-3/TRBV12-4
CASSFQGAPYEQYF
>TRBJ2-5|TRBD2|TRBV2
CASSPLAGDHQETQYF
>TRBJ2-5|TRBD1|TRBV20-1
CSAQDRDETQYF
>TRBJ1-5|NA|TRBV4-3
CASSQESGSNQPQHF
>TRBJ2-1|TRBD1|TRBV11-3
CASSFDRAPYNEQFF
>TRBJ2-1|TRBD2|TRBV2
CASSASGGSSYNEQFF
>TRBJ2-6|NA|TRBV7-2
CASSLVSLSSGANVLTF
>TRBJ1-2|NA|TRBV2
CASSDLSSWDGYTF
>TRBJ2-5|TRBD1|TRBV7-9
CASRQTGANQETQYF
>TRBJ2-1|NA|TRBV19
CASSRVGGLGGSYNEQFF
>TRBJ2-5|NA|TRBV20-1
CSARHAASRETQYF
>TRBJ1-1|NA|TRBV11-2
CASSLLGRTEAFF
>TRBJ2-7|TRBD2|TRBV5-4
CASSLLAGGSYEQYF
>TRBJ2-5|NA|TRBV20-1
CSAMSGEETQYF
>TRBJ2-3|NA|TRBV20-1
CSAQSLRWGTDTQYF
>TRBJ1-4|TRBD1|TRBV20-1
CSAKTGATNEKLFF
>TRBJ2-7|NA|TRBV3-1
CASSPTERYEQYF
>TRBJ2-4|TRBD1|TRBV7-8
CASSPTGNIQYF
>TRBJ1-5|TRBD1|TRBV24-1
CARRQGGSMGQPQHF
>TRBJ2-7|NA|TRBV5-4
CASGGMSGANYEQYF
>TRBJ2-4|NA|TRBV7-2
CASSLDGRSEDIQYF
>TRBJ1-2|NA|TRBV9
CASSPPPGRGGYTF
>TRBJ1-1|NA|TRBV6-9
CASSGGRTGTEAFF
>TRBJ2-5|NA|TRBV3-1
CASSQVKPSAETQYF
>TRBJ1-5|NA|TRBV6-6
CASSYKGNSNQPQHF
>TRBJ2-5|TRBD2|TRBV20-1
CSPRGAGEQETQYF
>TRBJ1-3|NA|TRBV5-1
CASSLAAGDGNTIYF
>TRBJ1-5|NA|TRBV7-3
CASSPEPGGSLHF
>TRBJ2-7|NA|TRBV7-9
CASRKIAHEQYF
>TRBJ1-1|NA|TRBV20-1
CSAARGSNTEAFF
>TRBJ2-7|NA|TRBV7-8
CASSLAPGGFYEQYF
>TRBJ2-5|NA|TRBV6-5
CASSYTQYKETQYF
>TRBJ2-5|NA|TRBV15
CATSREWRRWQLKETQYF
>TRBJ2-7|TRBD1|TRBV6-1
CASRQGYEQYF
>TRBJ2-7|NA|TRBV20-1
CSARDPTALGRAYEQYF
>TRBJ2-3|TRBD2|TRBV2
CASRERGGQKDTQYF
>TRBJ1-3|NA|TRBV6-5
CATPGLGNTIYF
>TRBJ1-5|NA|TRBV2
CASSEHEGQPQHF